This TCR beta chain is from a study of blood T cell repertoires in COVID-19. Clones were read by immunoSEQ multiplex PCR, and TCRdb kept only the in-frame ones, dropping some. Among a few hundred thousand clones listed, more than 70% were seen once. V dropped 6 bases and J dropped 8 bases, with 17 bases sitting between them. Germline CDR1 is MDHEN and CDR2 is SYDVKM. This CDR3 region has 14 residues. Sequenced sample: peripheral blood. The rearrangement uses TRBV28 and TRBJ1-3; D is possibly TRBD1 (5 bases). The sequence was collected from an older woman with COVID-19, enrolled during active disease. CDR3 nucleotides: TGTGCCAGCAGCTGGGGGGTCTCAGGCGACACCATATATTTT. The encoded protein is CASSWGVSGDTIYF. The full variable domain, with the rest looked up from reference TRBV28 and TRBJ1-3, is DVKVTQSSRYLVKRTGEKVFLECVQDMDHENMFWYRQDPGLGLRLIYFSYDVKMKEKGDIPEGYSVSREKKERFSLILESASTNQTSMYLCASSWGVSGDTIYFGEGSWLTVV.